The 15 T cell receptor beta chains below all came from one sample that was sequenced in a study of graft-versus-host responses after intestinal transplantation. Method: immunoSEQ multiplex PCR; TCRdb's copy keeps in-frame clones and lacks some. This table has tens of thousands of clones, around 89% appearing once. Their antigens are not known. This material consisted of unstimulated CD4+ T cells sorted from spleen or lymph node cells, taken before transplant. The receptors stem from a human donor who was the organ donor for an intestinal transplant.

This clone was recorded only once. V usage is TRBV2 and J usage is TRBJ2-2; 11 bases align to TRBD1. Germline CDR1 reads SNHLY; CDR2 reads FYNNEI. The V segment lost 4 bases and the J segment 5 bases; nucleotides outside the gene matches: 6. The CDR3 contains 16 residues. CDR3 DNA sequence: TGTGCCAGCAGTGCGTCGGGACAGGGGGGGACCGGGGAGCTGTTTTTT. Protein: CASSASGQGGTGELFF.

In DNA form, the CDR3 reads TGCAGCGTTGAACTAGCGGGATCTTTTTACTCCTACAATGAGCAGTTCTTC. This codes for CSVELAGSFYSYNEQFF. V and J are TRBV29-1 and TRBJ2-1, with 9 bases matching TRBD2. The ends lost 2 bases at V and 0 bases at J; junction bases unmatched: 8. This CDR3 contains 17 residues. Germline V gives CDR1 SQVTM, CDR2 ANQGSEA.

The rearrangement links TRBV27 to TRBJ2-4; no definite D call. CDR3 length: 16 amino acids. The V and J ends lost 5 bases and 2 bases respectively, with 16 bases between them. Germline-derived CDR1 and CDR2 are MNHEY and SMNVEV (reference sequence). CDR3 DNA: TGTGCCAGCAGTGCCGCCCCACTCAGGTCCAAAAACATTCAGTACTTC. It yields the protein CASSAAPLRSKNIQYF.

This clone was observed a handful of times. J is TRBJ1-5 and V is TRBV21-1; the table's D call, TRBD1, has no DNA check behind it. TRBV21-1 is a listed pseudogene. CDR3 length: 15 residues. CDR3 sequence (DNA): TGTGCCAGCAGCAAAGGGGCACCCGCGAATCAGCCCCAGCATTTT. Translating it yields CASSKGAPANQPQHF.

In DNA form, the CDR3 reads TGTGCCAGCAGCTCCTCGGGAGGGATGGATGGCTACACCTTC. This translates into CASSSSGGMDGYTF. This sequence joins TRBV5-4 and TRBJ1-2; D is ambiguous. CDR3 length: 14 residues. The germline gives CDR1 SGHNT, CDR2 YYREEE (reference sequence). The V end lost 3 bases, the J end lost 6 bases, and 15 bases lay between the germline ends. The variable domain in full, with the rest retrieved from reference TRBV5-4 and TRBJ1-2, is ETGVTQSPTHLIKTRGQQVTLRCSSQSGHNTVSWYQQALGQGPQFIFQYYREEENGRGNFPPRFSGLQFPNYSSELNVNALELDDSALYLCASSSSGGMDGYTFGSGTRLTVV.

This chain uses TRBV18 with TRBJ1-1; 7 bases fit TRBD1. After removal of 6 bases from V and 11 bases from J, the junction contained 15 bases not matched to a gene. This CDR3 is 14 amino acids long. Looked up from germline, CDR1 is KGHSH and CDR2 is LQKENI. The CDR3 reads CASSSDRENYMAFF. As DNA, the CDR3 is TGTGCCAGCTCCTCAGACAGGGAAAATTATATGGCTTTCTTT.

The chain is built from TRBV28 and TRBJ1-2; 7 bases agree with TRBD1. Germline loops: CDR1 MDHEN, CDR2 SYDVKM. The CDR3 extends over 13 amino acids. Trimming took 5 bases from V and 5 from J; bases not matched to a gene: 5. The CDR3 DNA follows: TGTGCCAGCAGTGGGGGACAGACTTATGGCTACACCTTC. This encodes CASSGGQTYGYTF.

The rearrangement joins TRBV7-6 to TRBJ2-7, with 11 bases lining up with TRBD2. With V trimmed by 1 base and J by 4 bases, 6 bases remained unmatched. The CDR3 totals 16 residues. CDR1 is SGHVS, CDR2 FNYEAQ, per germline. The CDR3 loop reads CASSLVLAGDKYEQYF. The CDR3 DNA is TGTGCCAGCAGCTTAGTACTAGCGGGAGATAAATACGAGCAGTACTTC.

The chain has TRBV5-6 and TRBJ2-6, with a tentative D call TRBD1 (5 bases). V lost 1 base and J 4 bases, leaving 15 bases between the germline ends. This CDR3 has 17 amino acids. Per germline, CDR1 SGHDT and CDR2 YYEEEE. CDR3 loop: CASSLRRTGLGANVLTF. Here the CDR3 DNA reads TGTGCCAGCAGCTTGCGAAGAACAGGCCTCGGGGCCAACGTCCTGACTTTC.

The genes are TRBV9 and TRBJ2-1; 9 nucleotides agree with TRBD2. This CDR3 contains 18 residues. The V segment lost 4 bases and the J segment 6 bases; nucleotides outside the gene matches: 17. CDR1 SGDLS and CDR2 YYNGEE come from the germline V gene. In DNA, the CDR3 is TGTGCCAGCAGCCCCCGTGGTAGCGGGAGAGCCGGCTCCAATGAGCAGTTCTTC. Protein: CASSPRGSGRAGSNEQFF.

The rearrangement links TRBV4-3 to TRBJ1-1, with 9 bases matching TRBD1. J gave up 6 bases and V 1 base, and 6 bases lay outside the gene matches. The CDR3 is 15 amino acids. In germline, CDR1 is LGHNA, CDR2 YSLEER. The CDR3 DNA follows: TGCGCCAGCAGCCAAGCTGTGGGGACAGGGTCTGAAGCTTTCTTT. Its translation: CASSQAVGTGSEAFF.

The chain employs TRBV11-2 and TRBJ1-3; tentatively, D is TRBD1 (5 bases). V was trimmed by 3 bases and J by 0 bases, leaving 9 bases between them. In germline, CDR1 is SGHAT, CDR2 FQNNGV. The CDR3 totals 15 residues. Written as DNA, the CDR3 is TGTGCCAGCAGCTTTGGCAGGGTCTCTGGAAACACCATATATTTT. Translation: CASSFGRVSGNTIYF.

The chain employs TRBV5-8 and TRBJ1-1; D is unclear. The CDR3 runs to 11 residues. CDR1 is SGHTS and CDR2 is YDEGEE in the germline V gene. V was clipped by 1 base and J by 7 bases, with 5 bases between them. CDR3 sequence (DNA): TGTGCCAGCAGCTTGTCGAGTGAAGCTTTCTTT. This gives the protein CASSLSSEAFF.

CDR3 in DNA: TGTGCCAGCAGTTTATCCGGGCAGGGGAGCGCAGATACGCAGTATTTT. Translation: CASSLSGQGSADTQYF. The rearrangement links TRBV28 to TRBJ2-3; a possible D gene is TRBD1 (6 bases). The germline V and J ends were trimmed by 1 base and 4 bases, with 15 bases remaining between them. The length of the CDR3 is 16 residues. Germline V gene lookup returns CDR1 MDHEN and CDR2 SYDVKM.

The V gene is TRBV6-5, the J gene TRBJ2-2, with 9 bases matching TRBD2. V lost 3 bases and J lost 3; bases outside the gene matches: 5. Germline CDR1 and CDR2: MNHEY and SVGAGI. The CDR3 contains 16 residues. DNA for the CDR3: TGTGCCAGCAGTTATGGCGGGAGGGGGGACACCGGGGAGCTGTTTTTT. Protein product: CASSYGGRGDTGELFF.